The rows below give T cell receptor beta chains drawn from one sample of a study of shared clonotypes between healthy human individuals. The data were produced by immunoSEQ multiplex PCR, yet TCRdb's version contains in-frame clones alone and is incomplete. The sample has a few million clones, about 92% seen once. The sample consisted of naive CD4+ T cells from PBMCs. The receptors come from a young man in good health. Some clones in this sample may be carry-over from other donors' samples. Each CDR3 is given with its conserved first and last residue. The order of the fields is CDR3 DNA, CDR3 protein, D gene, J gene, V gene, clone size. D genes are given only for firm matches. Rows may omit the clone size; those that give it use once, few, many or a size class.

TGTGCCAGCAGCTTGACAGCGTCGTACAATGAGCAGTTCTTC CASSLTASYNEQFF - TRBJ2-1 TRBV7-9 -
TGTGCCAGCACCCCCGGACTAGCGGTTGGAGGCTCCTACAATGAGCAGTTCTTC CASTPGLAVGGSYNEQFF TRBD2 TRBJ2-1 TRBV28 -
TGTGCCACCAGCAGAACCCTCGCCGGACAGGGGGCCTACGAGCAGTACTTC CATSRTLAGQGAYEQYF TRBD1 TRBJ2-7 TRBV15 -
TGTGCCAGCAGCTCTTCGACATGGGGCCGGGCTATGAACACTGAAGCTTTCTTT CASSSSTWGRAMNTEAFF - TRBJ1-1 TRBV7-9 -
TGTGCCAGCAGTTTGGGGGTAACCCGGGGAGAGACCCAGTACTTC CASSLGVTRGETQYF - TRBJ2-5 TRBV28 -
TGTGCCTGGGAGGGGAGGGCCTACGAGCAGTACTTC CAWEGRAYEQYF TRBD2 TRBJ2-7 TRBV30 -
TGTGCCAGCAGTTTGTTACAGGGGGCTTACGAGCAGTACTTC CASSLLQGAYEQYF TRBD1 TRBJ2-7 TRBV28 -
TGTGCCAGCAGTCGACGCCTTCCTGGACTAGCGGGTGGCGACGAGCAGTACTTC CASSRRLPGLAGGDEQYF TRBD2 TRBJ2-7 TRBV2 -
TGTGCCAGCAGCTTAGATCGGCTCACTGAAGCTTTCTTT CASSLDRLTEAFF - TRBJ1-1 TRBV11-2 once
TGTGCCAGCAGTTTAAGACAGTCCAATGAAAAACTGTTTTTT CASSLRQSNEKLFF - TRBJ1-4 TRBV28 -
TGTGCCAGCAGCGTCACTAGCGGCCCTACCGGGGAGCTGTTTTTT CASSVTSGPTGELFF TRBD2 TRBJ2-2 TRBV7-3 -
TGTGCCAGCAGTGGGTACGGGACTCTCCAAGAGACCCAGTACTTC CASSGYGTLQETQYF - TRBJ2-5 TRBV2 -
TGTGCCAGCAGCTTAGACGGGAGCTCACCCCTCCACTTT CASSLDGSSPLHF - TRBJ1-6 TRBV7-9 -
TGTGCCAGCAGCTCGGCAGAACAACGGCAGTTCTTC CASSSAEQRQFF - TRBJ2-1 TRBV7-2 -
TGTGCCAGCTCGGGACAGGCTAACTACGAGCAGTACTTC CASSGQANYEQYF TRBD1 TRBJ2-7 TRBV18 -
TGTGCCAGCAGCCCGGAGGGTATCCCAGCGAGCGGGGAGCTGTTTTTT CASSPEGIPASGELFF - TRBJ2-2 TRBV5-6 -
TGTGCCAGCAGGACCGGACAGTGGAACACTGAAGCTTTCTTT CASRTGQWNTEAFF - TRBJ1-1 TRBV28 few
TGTGCCAGCAGTGGGGGGACACATCACTCTAGCACAGATACGCAGTATTTT CASSGGTHHSSTDTQYF - TRBJ2-3 TRBV28 -
TGTGCCAGCAGCAGGAGGACTAGCGGGTATAACTACGAGCAGTACTTC CASSRRTSGYNYEQYF TRBD2 TRBJ2-7 TRBV5-4 -
TGCGCCAGCAGCCAAGGACCAACCTACGAGCAGTACTTC CASSQGPTYEQYF - TRBJ2-7 TRBV4-3 -
TGTGCCAGCAGCTTAGCCGTCCGCTACAATGAGCAGTTCTTC CASSLAVRYNEQFF - TRBJ2-1 TRBV7-2 -